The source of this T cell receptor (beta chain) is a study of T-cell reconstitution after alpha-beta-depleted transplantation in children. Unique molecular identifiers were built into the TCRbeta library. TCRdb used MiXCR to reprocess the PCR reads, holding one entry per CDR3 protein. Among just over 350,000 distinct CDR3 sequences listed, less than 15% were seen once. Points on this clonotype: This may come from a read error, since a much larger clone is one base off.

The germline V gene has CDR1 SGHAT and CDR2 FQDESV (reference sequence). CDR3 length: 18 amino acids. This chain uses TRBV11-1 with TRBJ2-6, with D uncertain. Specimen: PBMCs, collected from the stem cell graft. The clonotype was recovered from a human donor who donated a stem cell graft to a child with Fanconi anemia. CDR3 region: CARSSGSEAPLGANVLTF. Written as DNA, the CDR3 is TGTGCCCGCAGTTCCGGTAGTGAGGCCCCCCTCGGGGCCAACGTCCTGACTTTC.